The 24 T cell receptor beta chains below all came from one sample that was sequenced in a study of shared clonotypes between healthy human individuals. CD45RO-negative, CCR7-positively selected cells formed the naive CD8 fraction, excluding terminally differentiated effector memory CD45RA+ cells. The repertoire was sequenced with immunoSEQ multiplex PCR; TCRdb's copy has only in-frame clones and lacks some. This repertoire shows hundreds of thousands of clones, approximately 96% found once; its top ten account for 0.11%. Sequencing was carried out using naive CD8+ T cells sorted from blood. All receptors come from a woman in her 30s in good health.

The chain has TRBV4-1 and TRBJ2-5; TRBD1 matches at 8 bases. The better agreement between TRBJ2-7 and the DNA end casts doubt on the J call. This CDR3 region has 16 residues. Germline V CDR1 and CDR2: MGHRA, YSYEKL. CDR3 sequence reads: CASSPQTQGAIYEQYF. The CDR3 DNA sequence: TGCGCCAGCAGCCCTCAAACGCAGGGGGCCATCTACGAGCAGTACTTC.

CDR3 residues: CASSETLGSYEQYF. The CDR3 DNA is TGTGCCAGCAGTGAAACGCTAGGCTCCTACGAGCAGTACTTC. The chain employs TRBV9 and TRBJ2-7; D is unclear. The V end was cut by 5 bases, the J end by 0 bases, with 12 bases between. This CDR3 contains 14 residues. Germline CDR1 reads SGDLS; CDR2 reads YYNGEE.

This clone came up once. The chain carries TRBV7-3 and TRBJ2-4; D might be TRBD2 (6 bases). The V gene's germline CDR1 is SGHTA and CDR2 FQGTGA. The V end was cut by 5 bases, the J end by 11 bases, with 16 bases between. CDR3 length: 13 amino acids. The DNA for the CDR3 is TGTGCCAGCAGCCCAACGGGCGGGATGGTTCAGTACTTC. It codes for CASSPTGGMVQYF.

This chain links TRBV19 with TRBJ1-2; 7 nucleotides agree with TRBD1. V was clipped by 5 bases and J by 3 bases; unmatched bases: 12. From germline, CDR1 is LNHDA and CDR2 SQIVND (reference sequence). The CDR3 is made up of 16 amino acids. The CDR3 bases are TGTGCCAGTAGTTACGCTACGGGACAGTACTACTATGGCTACACCTTC. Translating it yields CASSYATGQYYYGYTF.

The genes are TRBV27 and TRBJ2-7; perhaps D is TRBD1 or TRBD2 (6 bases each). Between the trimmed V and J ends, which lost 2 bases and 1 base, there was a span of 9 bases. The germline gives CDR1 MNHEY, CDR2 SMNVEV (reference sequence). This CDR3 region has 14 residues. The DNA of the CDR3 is TGTGCCAGCAGTTTAAGGGGGGCATCCTACGAGCAGTACTTC. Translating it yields CASSLRGASYEQYF.

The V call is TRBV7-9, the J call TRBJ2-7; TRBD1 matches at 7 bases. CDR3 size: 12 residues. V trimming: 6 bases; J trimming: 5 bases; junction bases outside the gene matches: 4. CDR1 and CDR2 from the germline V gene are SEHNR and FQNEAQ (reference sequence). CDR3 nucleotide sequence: TGTGCCAGCAGGGACGACAGGGACGAGCAGTACTTC. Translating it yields CASRDDRDEQYF. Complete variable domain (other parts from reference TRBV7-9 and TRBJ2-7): DTGVSQNPRHKITKRGQNVTFRCDPISEHNRLYWYRQTLGQGPEFLTYFQNEAQLEKSRLLSDRFSAERPKGSFSTLEIQRTEQGDSAMYLCASRDDRDEQYFGPGTRLTVT.

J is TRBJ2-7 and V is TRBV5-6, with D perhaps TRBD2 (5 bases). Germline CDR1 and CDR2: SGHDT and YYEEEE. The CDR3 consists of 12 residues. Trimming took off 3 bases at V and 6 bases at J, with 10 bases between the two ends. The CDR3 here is CASSSEGAEQYF. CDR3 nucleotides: TGTGCCAGCAGCTCCGAGGGTGCCGAGCAGTACTTC.

CDR3 DNA: TGCAGTGCTAGAGACTACTCCGAGCAGTACTTC. Protein: CSARDYSEQYF. This chain uses TRBV20-1 with TRBJ2-7; no reliable D call. Germline loops: CDR1 DFQATT, CDR2 SNEGSKA (reference sequence). Trimming cost V 0 bases and J 6 bases, with 6 bases left between them. The CDR3 is 11 amino acids.

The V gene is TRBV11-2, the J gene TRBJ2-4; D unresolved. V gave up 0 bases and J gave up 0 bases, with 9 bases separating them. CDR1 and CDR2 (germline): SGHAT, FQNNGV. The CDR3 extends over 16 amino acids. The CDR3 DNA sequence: TGTGCCAGCAGCTTAGATCTTACGGGAGCCAAAAACATTCAGTACTTC. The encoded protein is CASSLDLTGAKNIQYF.

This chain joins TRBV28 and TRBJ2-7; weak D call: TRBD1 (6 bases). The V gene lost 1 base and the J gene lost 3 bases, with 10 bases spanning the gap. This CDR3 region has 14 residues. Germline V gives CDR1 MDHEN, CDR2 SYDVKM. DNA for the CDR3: TGTGCCAGCAGTTTATCAGGGGCTGGCTACGAGCAGTACTTC. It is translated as CASSLSGAGYEQYF.

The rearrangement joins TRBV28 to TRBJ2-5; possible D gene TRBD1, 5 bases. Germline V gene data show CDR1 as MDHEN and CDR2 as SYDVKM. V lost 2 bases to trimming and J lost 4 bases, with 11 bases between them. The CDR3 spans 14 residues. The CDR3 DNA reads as TGTGCCAGCAGTTTAACCAGGGCCGGAGAGACCCAGTACTTC. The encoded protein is CASSLTRAGETQYF.

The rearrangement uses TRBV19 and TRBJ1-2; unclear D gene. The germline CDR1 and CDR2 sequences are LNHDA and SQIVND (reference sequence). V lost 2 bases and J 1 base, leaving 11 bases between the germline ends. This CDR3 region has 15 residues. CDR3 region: CASSISRFGNYGYTF. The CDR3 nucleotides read TGTGCCAGTAGTATAAGTCGATTCGGTAACTATGGCTACACCTTC.

CDR3 bases: TGTGCCAGCAGCTCTACAGGGTGGGTCGATGAGCAGTTCTTC. It yields the protein CASSSTGWVDEQFF. The rearrangement links TRBV11-3 to TRBJ2-1; TRBD1 might be the D (6 bases). The CDR3 sequence is 14 residues long. V lost 4 bases, J lost 8 bases, and 15 bases lay in between. Looked up from germline, CDR1 is SGHNT and CDR2 is YENEEA.

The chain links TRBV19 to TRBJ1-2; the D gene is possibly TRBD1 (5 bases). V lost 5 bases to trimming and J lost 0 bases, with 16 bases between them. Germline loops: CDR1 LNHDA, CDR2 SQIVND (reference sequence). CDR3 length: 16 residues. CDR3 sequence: CASSRDLERSNYGYTF. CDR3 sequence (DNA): TGTGCCAGTAGTCGGGACCTGGAGAGGTCTAACTATGGCTACACCTTC. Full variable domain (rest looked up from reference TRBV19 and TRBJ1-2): DGGITQSPKYLFRKEGQNVTLSCEQNLNHDAMYWYRQDPGQGLRLIYYSQIVNDFQKGDIAEGYSVSREKKESFPLTVTSAQKNPTAFYLCASSRDLERSNYGYTFGSGTRLTVV.

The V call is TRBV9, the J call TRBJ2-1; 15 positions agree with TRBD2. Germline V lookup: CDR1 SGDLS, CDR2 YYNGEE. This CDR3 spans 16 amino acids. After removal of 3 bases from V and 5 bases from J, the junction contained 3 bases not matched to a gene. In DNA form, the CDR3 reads TGTGCCAGCAGCGGGGGACTAGCGGGAGGAAACAATGAGCAGTTCTTC. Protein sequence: CASSGGLAGGNNEQFF.

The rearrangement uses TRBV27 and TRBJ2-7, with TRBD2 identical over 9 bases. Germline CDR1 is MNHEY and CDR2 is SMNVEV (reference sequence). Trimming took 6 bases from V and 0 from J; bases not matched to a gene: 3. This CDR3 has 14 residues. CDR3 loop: CASSRLADSYEQYF. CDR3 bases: TGTGCCAGCAGCAGACTAGCGGACTCCTACGAGCAGTACTTC.

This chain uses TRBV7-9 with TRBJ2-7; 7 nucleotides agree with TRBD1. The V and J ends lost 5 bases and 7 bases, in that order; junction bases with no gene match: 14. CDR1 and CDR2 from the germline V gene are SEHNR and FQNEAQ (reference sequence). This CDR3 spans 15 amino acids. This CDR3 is CASSPPGTVTGEQYF. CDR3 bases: TGTGCCAGCAGCCCCCCCGGGACAGTGACGGGGGAGCAGTACTTC.

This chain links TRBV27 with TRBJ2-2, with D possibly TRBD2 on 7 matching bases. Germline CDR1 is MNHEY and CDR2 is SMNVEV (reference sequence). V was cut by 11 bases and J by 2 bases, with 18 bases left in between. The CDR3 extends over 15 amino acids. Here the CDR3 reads CASTRGGVNTGELFF. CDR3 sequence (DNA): TGTGCCTCGACAAGGGGGGGAGTCAACACCGGGGAGCTGTTTTTT.

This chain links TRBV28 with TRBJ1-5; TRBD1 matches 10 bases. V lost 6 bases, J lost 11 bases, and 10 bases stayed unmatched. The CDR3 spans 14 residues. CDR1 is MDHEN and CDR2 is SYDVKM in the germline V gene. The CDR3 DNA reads TGTGCCAGCAGGGAGGGACAGGGGAGAACGGCCCAGCATTTT. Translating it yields CASREGQGRTAQHF.

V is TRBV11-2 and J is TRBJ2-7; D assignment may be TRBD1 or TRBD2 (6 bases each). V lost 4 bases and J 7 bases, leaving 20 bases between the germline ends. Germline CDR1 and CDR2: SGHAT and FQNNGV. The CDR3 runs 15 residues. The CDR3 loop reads CASSSGAGRLREQYF. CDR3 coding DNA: TGTGCCAGCAGCTCGGGGGCAGGGAGGTTGAGGGAGCAGTACTTC.

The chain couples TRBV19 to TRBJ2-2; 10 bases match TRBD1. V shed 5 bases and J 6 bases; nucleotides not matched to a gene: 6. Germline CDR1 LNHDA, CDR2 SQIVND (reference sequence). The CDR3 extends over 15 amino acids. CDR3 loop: CASSLGQGYPGELFF. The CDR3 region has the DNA TGTGCCAGTAGTTTGGGACAGGGGTACCCCGGGGAGCTGTTTTTT.

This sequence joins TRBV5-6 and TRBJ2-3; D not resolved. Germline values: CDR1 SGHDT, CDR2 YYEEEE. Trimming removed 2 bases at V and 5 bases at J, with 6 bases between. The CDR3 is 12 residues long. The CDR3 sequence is CASSFMVDTQYF. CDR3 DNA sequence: TGTGCCAGCAGCTTTATGGTAGATACGCAGTATTTT.

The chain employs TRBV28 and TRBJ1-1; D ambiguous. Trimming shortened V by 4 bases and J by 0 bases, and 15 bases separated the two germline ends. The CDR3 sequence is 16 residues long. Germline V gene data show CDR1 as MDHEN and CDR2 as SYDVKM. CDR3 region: CASSSGVIGLNTEAFF. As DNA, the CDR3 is TGTGCCAGCAGTTCGGGCGTGATTGGGCTGAACACTGAAGCTTTCTTT.

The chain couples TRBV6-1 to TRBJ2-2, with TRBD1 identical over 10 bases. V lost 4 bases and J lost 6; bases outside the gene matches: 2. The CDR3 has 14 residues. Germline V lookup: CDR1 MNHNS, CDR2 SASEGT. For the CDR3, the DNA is TGTGCCAGCAGTGTGGGACAGGGGCCCGGGGAGCTGTTTTTT. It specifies CASSVGQGPGELFF.